The 15 T cell receptor beta chains below come from one sample, sequenced in a study of CD8 T cells in ankylosing spondylitis. TCRdb called the 5' RACE reads again in MiXCR, with one record for every CDR3 protein. The sample shows more than 150,000 distinct CDR3 sequences, 10% to 15% of them seen only once. Material: blood, either unsorted or a sorted T cell fraction (not recorded which). The receptors stem from a female donor with ankylosing spondylitis or in good health (not recorded which).

The chain is built from TRBV9 and TRBJ2-5; perhaps TRBD2 as D (5 bases). From germline, CDR1 is SGDLS and CDR2 YYNGEE. V shed 0 bases and J shed 2 bases, with 17 bases lying between them. The CDR3 contains 17 residues. CDR3 loop: CASSVGDGGLLQETQYF. CDR3 nucleotides: TGTGCCAGCAGCGTAGGGGATGGAGGACTTCTACAAGAGACCCAGTACTTC.

Worth noting for this clonotype: The final CDR3 position lacks the conserved phenylalanine or tryptophan, pointing to a likely read error. This sequence joins TRBV12-3 or TRBV12-4 and TRBJ2-1, with 9 bases lining up with TRBD2. The CDR3 consists of 15 residues. The CDR3 reads CASRPGTSRYNEQFS. The CDR3 DNA sequence: TGTGCTAGCAGGCCCGGGACTAGCAGATACAATGAGCAGTTCTCC.

This clonotype was counted ten times or more. The chain couples TRBV20-1 to TRBJ2-1; 7 nucleotides align to TRBD1. Germline V CDR1 and CDR2: DFQATT, SNEGSKA (reference sequence). Trimming took 2 bases from V and 5 from J; bases not matched to a gene: 9. This CDR3 is 15 amino acids long. CDR3 nucleotide sequence: TGCAGTGCTAGACCAGGGACAGCCACACACAATGAGCAGTTCTTC. Translation gives CSARPGTATHNEQFF.

This clonotype was seen more than once but under ten times. The CDR3 loop reads CATSEPLAGGQDTQYF. CDR3 coding DNA: TGTGCCACCAGTGAACCCCTAGCGGGAGGGCAAGATACGCAGTATTTT. The V and J genes are TRBV24-1 and TRBJ2-3; TRBD2 agrees at 12 bases. Losses at the gene ends were 4 bases for V and 5 bases for J; bases not matched to a gene: 6. The length of the CDR3 is 16 residues. CDR1 and CDR2 from the germline V gene are KGHDR and SFDVKD.

The sample holds many counts of this clonotype. The chain couples TRBV7-2 to TRBJ2-7, with 8 bases fitting TRBD1. Losses at the gene ends were 5 bases for V and 3 bases for J; bases not matched to a gene: 12. This CDR3 is 16 amino acids long. The germline CDR1 and CDR2 sequences are SGHTA and FQGNSA. The CDR3 loop is CASSLRQGLKDYEQYF. CDR3 DNA sequence: TGTGCCAGCAGCCTGCGACAGGGGTTAAAAGACTACGAGCAGTACTTC.

This clonotype was recorded a few times. Germline and junction disagree at one end, which may indicate a read error. The chain joins TRBV2 to TRBJ2-6; D might be TRBD2 (6 bases). Germline V gene sequence: CDR1 SNHLY, CDR2 FYNNEI. There are 18 residues in the CDR3. CDR3 nucleotide sequence: TGTACCAGCAGTTTCCGGTCCCTGGGGGGCTCTGGGGCCAACGTCCTGACTTTC. Amino acid sequence: CTSSFRSLGGSGANVLTF.

This clonotype was seen ten or more times. The V call is TRBV5-1, the J call TRBJ2-4, with TRBD2 identical over 8 bases. V lost 3 bases and J lost 1; bases outside the gene matches: 6. Germline V gene data show CDR1 as SGHRS and CDR2 as YFSETQ. The CDR3 consists of 16 residues. The CDR3 sequence is CASSSSSGFAKNIQYF. The CDR3 DNA reads as TGCGCCAGCAGCTCCTCTAGCGGGTTTGCCAAAAACATTCAGTACTTC.

The J gene is TRBJ1-1, the V gene TRBV29-1, with D possibly matching TRBD1 (6 bases). The CDR3 extends over 14 amino acids. V lost 5 bases and J 6 bases, leaving 19 bases between the germline ends. The V gene's germline CDR1 is SQVTM and CDR2 ANQGSEA. The CDR3: CSVTAYRERSEAFF. CDR3 nucleotide sequence: TGCAGCGTTACAGCCTACAGGGAACGATCTGAAGCTTTCTTT.

This clonotype was seen many times. The J gene is TRBJ2-3, the V gene TRBV7-8; D is perhaps TRBD2 (6 bases). The V and J ends lost 8 bases and 4 bases respectively, with 16 bases between them. CDR1 and CDR2 (germline): SGHVS, FQNEAQ. The CDR3 has 14 amino acids. Here the CDR3 DNA reads TGTGCCAGCTTACGGGACTCCTTGCCAGATACGCAGTATTTT. It is translated as CASLRDSLPDTQYF.

CDR3 sequence: CASSESGLPSVGEQYF. DNA for the CDR3: TGTGCCAGCAGTGAATCGGGACTACCTTCGGTTGGCGAGCAGTACTTC. The V gene is TRBV6-1, the J gene TRBJ2-7; 7 nucleotides match TRBD2. Germline-derived CDR1 and CDR2 are MNHNS and SASEGT. This CDR3 spans 16 amino acids. With 2 bases clipped from V and 6 bases from J, the junction kept 13 bases outside the gene matches.

This clonotype appeared many times. The chain links TRBV20-1 to TRBJ2-1; perhaps TRBD2 as D (6 bases). This CDR3 is built from 12 residues. Germline assignment: CDR1 DFQATT and CDR2 SNEGSKA (reference sequence). With 0 bases removed from V and 10 bases from J, the gap between germline ends came to 10 bases. CDR3 nucleotide sequence: TGCAGTGCTAGAGATGGGAGGCAAGAGCAGTTCTTC. Translating gives CSARDGRQEQFF.

This chain joins TRBV6-2 or TRBV6-3 and TRBJ2-7; D gene unclear. Trimming cost V 2 bases and J 3 bases, with 5 bases left between them. The CDR3 covers 12 residues. Germline V gene data show CDR1 as MNHEY and CDR2 as SVGEGT. The CDR3 DNA sequence: TGTGCCAGCAGTTACCGCTACTACGAGCAGTACTTC. It encodes CASSYRYYEQYF.

In regard to this clonotype: An end of the junction does not agree with germline; a read error may underlie this. The chain carries TRBV12-3 or TRBV12-4 and TRBJ2-7; 7 bases map to TRBD1. The CDR3 runs to 14 residues. CDR3: CASSDRQGSCEQYF. CDR3 sequence (DNA): TGTGCCAGCAGTGACCGACAGGGTTCCTGCGAGCAGTACTTC.

In regard to this clonotype: A much larger clone differs by one base, so this may be a read error. The chain is built from TRBV15 and TRBJ1-1, with D maybe TRBD1 (6 bases). The CDR3 spans 16 residues. CDR1 is LNHNV and CDR2 is YYDKDF in the germline V gene (reference sequence). The CDR3 sequence: CATGRKATGLNTEAFF. The CDR3 DNA reads as TGTGCCACCGGCAGAAAGGCGACAGGACTGAACACTGAAGCTTTCTTT.

The chain uses TRBV10-3 and TRBJ2-1, with D possibly matching TRBD2 (6 bases). The germline V gene encodes CDR1 ENHRY and CDR2 SYGVKD. V was clipped by 11 bases and J by 3 bases, with 14 bases between them. The length of the CDR3 is 13 residues. CDR3 protein: CAVNRGDYNEQFF. The CDR3 DNA sequence: TGTGCCGTCAACCGCGGGGACTACAATGAGCAGTTCTTC.